Given below is one T cell receptor (beta chain) in context. Its matching antigen is unknown. These data come from a study of T cells in Graves' hyperthyroidism and ophthalmopathy. Whole-study findings and limits: Clonotypes that were expanded in thyroid above 0.001 mostly appeared in blood too. Separation of ophthalmopathy from stable hyperthyroidism was achieved by a 13 V-J model.

Orbital computed tomography and thyroid ultrasound, together with serum TRAb and thyroxine and clinical symptoms, were used for diagnoses. With V trimmed by 3 bases and J by 1 base, 3 bases remained unmatched. This CDR3 comprises 13 residues. Germline CDR1 is DFQATT and CDR2 is SNEGSKA (reference sequence). There were TCR beta CDR3 regions amplified from RNA transcripts. Researchers ran a first-round RT-PCR on the TCR CDR3 using the HTBI primer set. From the multiplex PCR reads, TCRdb called clonotypes with MiXCR, one entry per CDR3 protein. The sample holds 540,000 or so distinct CDR3 sequences, just over 45% seen once.

The sample taken for sequencing was peripheral blood or thyroid tissue (not recorded which). This receptor was identified in an adult woman with Graves' disease, either hyperthyroidism or ophthalmopathy (not recorded which). The J gene is TRBJ2-7, the V gene TRBV20-1; 7 bases align to TRBD2. The CDR3 sequence: CSARAGASYEQYF. The CDR3 DNA sequence: TGCAGTGCTAGGGCGGGAGCTTCCTACGAGCAGTACTTC.